This TCR beta chain derives from a study of regulatory T cells in long-lasting Graves disease. CDR1 and CDR2 from the germline V gene are SGHTA and FQGNSA. This CDR3 region has 15 residues. V dropped 2 bases and J dropped 7 bases, with 18 bases sitting between them. This clonotype was seen ten or more times. Specified time point: persistent/refractory GD, antithyroid drugs over 5 years with positive TRAb. RNA extracted from PBMCs served as the sequencing template. Assembly of TCR beta libraries relied on iRepertoire HTBI primers together with Arm-PCR of CDR3 regions. TCRdb fed the multiplex PCR reads into MiXCR, producing one record per CDR3 protein. This sample yields around 460,000 distinct CDR3 sequences, of which around a fifth are seen a single time; about 7% belongs to the top ten.

The TCR originated in a female donor with Graves disease. Sequencing used peripheral blood mononuclear cells (PBMCs), obtained when the disease was refractory, from a patient treated with antithyroid drugs. The rearrangement joins TRBV7-2 to TRBJ2-7; D is perhaps TRBD2 (6 bases). DNA of the CDR3: TGTGCCAGCAGCTTAACCGGCCCGTTGGGGAGGGAGCAGTACTTC. Amino acid sequence: CASSLTGPLGREQYF. The variable domain in full, with the rest retrieved from reference TRBV7-2 and TRBJ2-7, is GAGVSQSPSNKVTEKGKDVELRCDPISGHTALYWYRQSLGQGLEFLIYFQGNSAPDKSGLPSDRFSAERTGGSVSTLTIQRTQQEDSAVYLCASSLTGPLGREQYFGPGTRLTVT.